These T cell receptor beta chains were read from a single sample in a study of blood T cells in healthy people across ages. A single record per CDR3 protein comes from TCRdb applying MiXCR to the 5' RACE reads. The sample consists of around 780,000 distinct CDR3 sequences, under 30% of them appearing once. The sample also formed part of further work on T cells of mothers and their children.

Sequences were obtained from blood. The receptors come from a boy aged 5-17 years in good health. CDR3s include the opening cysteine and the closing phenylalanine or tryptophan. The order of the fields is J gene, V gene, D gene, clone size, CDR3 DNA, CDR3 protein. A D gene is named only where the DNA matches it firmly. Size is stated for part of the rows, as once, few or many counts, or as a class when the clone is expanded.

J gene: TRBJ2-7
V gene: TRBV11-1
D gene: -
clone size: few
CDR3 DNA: TGTGCCAGCAGCTTCATTGGCTTGCCCTACGAGCAGTACTTC
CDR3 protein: CASSFIGLPYEQYF

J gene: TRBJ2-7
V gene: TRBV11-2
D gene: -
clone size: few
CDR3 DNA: TGTGCCAGCAGCTTGAGTCAGGGTGGGTACGAGCAGTACTTC
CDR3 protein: CASSLSQGGYEQYF

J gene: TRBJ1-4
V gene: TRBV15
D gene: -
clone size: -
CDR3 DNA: TGTGCCACCAGCAACCGGGACGGCGATAATGAAAAACTGTTTTTT
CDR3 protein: CATSNRDGDNEKLFF

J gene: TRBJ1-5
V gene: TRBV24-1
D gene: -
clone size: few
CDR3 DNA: TGTGCCACCAGTGGGGGGCCCAATCAGCCCCAGCATTTT
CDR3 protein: CATSGGPNQPQHF

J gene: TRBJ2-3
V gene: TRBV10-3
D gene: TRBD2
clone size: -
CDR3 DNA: TGTGCCATCAGGACTAGCGGGGGACTGTGGACAGATACGCAGTATTTT
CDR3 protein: CAIRTSGGLWTDTQYF

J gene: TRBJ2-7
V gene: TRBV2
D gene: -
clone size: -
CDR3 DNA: TGTGCCAGCAGACACGGGGACATTCCGAGCTCCTACGAGCAGTACTTC
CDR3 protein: CASRHGDIPSSYEQYF

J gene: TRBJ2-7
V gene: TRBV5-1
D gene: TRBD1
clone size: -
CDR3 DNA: TGCGCCAGCAGCTCCTTGGGGACAGGTAGGAGCTACGAGCAGTACTTC
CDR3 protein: CASSSLGTGRSYEQYF

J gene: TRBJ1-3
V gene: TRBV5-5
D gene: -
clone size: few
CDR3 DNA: TGTGCCAGCAGCCCCCGTGAACGGAACTCTGGAAACACCATATATTTT
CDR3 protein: CASSPRERNSGNTIYF

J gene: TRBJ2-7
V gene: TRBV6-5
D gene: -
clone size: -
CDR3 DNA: TGTGCCAGCAGTTCTCCCGTAGCCCCCTACGAGCAGTACTTC
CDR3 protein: CASSSPVAPYEQYF

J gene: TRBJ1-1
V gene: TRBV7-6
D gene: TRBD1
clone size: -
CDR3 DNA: TGTGCCAGCAGCTGGGACAGTGAGACTGAAGCTTTCTTT
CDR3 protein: CASSWDSETEAFF

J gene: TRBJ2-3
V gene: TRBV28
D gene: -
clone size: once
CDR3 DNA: TGTGCCAACAAAAGGGGCGGCCACACAGATACGCAGTATTTT
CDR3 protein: CANKRGGHTDTQYF

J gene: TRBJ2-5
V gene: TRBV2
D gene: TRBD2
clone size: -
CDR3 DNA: TGTGCCAGCAGGGATCTAGCGGGGGAAGAGACCCAGTACTTC
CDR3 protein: CASRDLAGEETQYF

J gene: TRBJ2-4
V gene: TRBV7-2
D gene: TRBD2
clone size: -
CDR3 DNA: TGTGCCAGCAGTCCGTGGGGACTACAAAACATTCAGTACTTC
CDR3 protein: CASSPWGLQNIQYF

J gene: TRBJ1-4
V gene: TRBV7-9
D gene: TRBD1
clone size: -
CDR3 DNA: TGTGCCGGCAGCCCGACAGGGGGTTCAACTAATGAAAAACTGTTTTTT
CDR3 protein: CAGSPTGGSTNEKLFF

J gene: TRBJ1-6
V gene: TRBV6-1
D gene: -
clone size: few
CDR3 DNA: TGTGCCAGCAGTGAATCCCAGGGAAATTCACCCCTCCACTTT
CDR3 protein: CASSESQGNSPLHF

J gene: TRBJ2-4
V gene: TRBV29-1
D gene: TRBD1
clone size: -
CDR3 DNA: TGCAGCGCTAGGCCCGGGACAGGGGGAAACATTCAGTACTTC
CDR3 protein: CSARPGTGGNIQYF

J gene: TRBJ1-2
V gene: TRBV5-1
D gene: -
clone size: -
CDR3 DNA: TGCGCCAGCAGCTCCACCCGCGACAGTTCCTATGGCTACACCTTC
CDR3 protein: CASSSTRDSSYGYTF

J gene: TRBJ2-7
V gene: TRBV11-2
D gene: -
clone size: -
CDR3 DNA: TGTGCCAGCAGCTTTACTCATGGTAAAAGCTACGAGCAGTACTTC
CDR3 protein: CASSFTHGKSYEQYF

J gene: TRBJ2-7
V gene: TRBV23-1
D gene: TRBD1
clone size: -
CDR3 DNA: TGCGTCAGCAGCCCACCGAGAGGGGGCGATTTCTACGAGCAGTACTTC
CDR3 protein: CVSSPPRGGDFYEQYF

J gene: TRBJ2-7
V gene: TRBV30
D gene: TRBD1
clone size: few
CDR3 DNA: TGTGCCCGGAGAGTGACAGGGACGAGGGAGCAGTACTTC
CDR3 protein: CARRVTGTREQYF

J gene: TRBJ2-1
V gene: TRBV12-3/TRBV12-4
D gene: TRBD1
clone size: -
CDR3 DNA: TGTGCCAGCAGTCCCGAGGGGGCTTCCTACAATGAGCAGTTCTTC
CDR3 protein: CASSPEGASYNEQFF

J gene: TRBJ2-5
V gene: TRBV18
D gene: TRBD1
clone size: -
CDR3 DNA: TGTGCCAGCTCACCTCCGACAGGGGAAGAGACCCAGTACTTC
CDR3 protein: CASSPPTGEETQYF

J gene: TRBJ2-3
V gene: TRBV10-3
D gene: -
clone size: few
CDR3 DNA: TGTGCCATCAGTGAGCTAAGCGCGACAGATACGCAGTATTTT
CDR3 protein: CAISELSATDTQYF

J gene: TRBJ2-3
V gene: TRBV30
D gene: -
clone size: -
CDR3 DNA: TGTGCCGGGAGAGGGGACACAGATACGCAGTATTTT
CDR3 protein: CAGRGDTDTQYF

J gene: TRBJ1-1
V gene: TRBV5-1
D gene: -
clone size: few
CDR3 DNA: TGCGCCAGCAGGGCCGGGACGGCGAACACTGAAGCTTTCTTT
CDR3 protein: CASRAGTANTEAFF

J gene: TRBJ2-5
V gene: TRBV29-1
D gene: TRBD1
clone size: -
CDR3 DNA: TGCAGCGTTACCCGGACAGGGGGCCTGGGAGAGACCCAGTACTTC
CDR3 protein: CSVTRTGGLGETQYF

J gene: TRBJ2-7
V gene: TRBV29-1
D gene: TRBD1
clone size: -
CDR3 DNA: TGCAGCGTTGGACGGGACAGGCGCTACGAGCAGTACTTC
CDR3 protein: CSVGRDRRYEQYF

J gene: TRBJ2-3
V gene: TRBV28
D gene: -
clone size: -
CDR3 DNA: TGTGCCGGCAGTTCCCCGACAGATACGCAGTATTTT
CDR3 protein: CAGSSPTDTQYF

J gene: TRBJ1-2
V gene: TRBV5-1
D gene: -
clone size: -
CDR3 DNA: TGCGCCAGCAGATGGGACGGCTATGGCTACACCTTC
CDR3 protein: CASRWDGYGYTF

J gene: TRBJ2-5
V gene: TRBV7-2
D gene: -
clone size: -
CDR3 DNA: TGTGCCAGCAGCTTGGTTGCGGGCCGAGGGGAGACCCAGTACTTC
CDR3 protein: CASSLVAGRGETQYF

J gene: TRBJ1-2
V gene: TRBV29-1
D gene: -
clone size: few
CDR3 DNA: TGCAGCGGGGGTGGAAACTATGGCTACACCTTC
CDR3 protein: CSGGGNYGYTF

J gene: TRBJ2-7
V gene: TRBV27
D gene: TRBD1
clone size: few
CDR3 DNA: TGTGCCAGCAGTTTATCAGGGACAGGGAACTCCTACGAGCAGTACTTC
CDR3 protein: CASSLSGTGNSYEQYF

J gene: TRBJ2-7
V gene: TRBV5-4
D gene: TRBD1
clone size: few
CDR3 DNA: TGTGCCAGCAGCCCCCCCGGACAGGGGATCTACGAGCAGTACTTC
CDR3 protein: CASSPPGQGIYEQYF

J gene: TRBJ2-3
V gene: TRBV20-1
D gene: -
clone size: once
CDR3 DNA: TGCAGTGCTAGAATAGGGACGCAACCTAGCACAGATACGCAGTATTTT
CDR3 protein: CSARIGTQPSTDTQYF

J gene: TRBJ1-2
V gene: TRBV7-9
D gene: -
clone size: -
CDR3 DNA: TGTGCCAGCAGCTCCAGAGAGGGGGGAGACTATGGCTACACCTTC
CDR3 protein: CASSSREGGDYGYTF

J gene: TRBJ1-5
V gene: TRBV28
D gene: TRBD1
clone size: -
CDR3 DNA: TGTGCCAGCAGCGGACAGGGACGCGGTTATAGCAATCAGCCCCAGCATTTT
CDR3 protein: CASSGQGRGYSNQPQHF

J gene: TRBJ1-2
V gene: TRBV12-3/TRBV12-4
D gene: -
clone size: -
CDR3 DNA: TGTGCCAGCAGTTTGGAAGCTTGGAACTACTATGGCTACACCTTC
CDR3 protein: CASSLEAWNYYGYTF

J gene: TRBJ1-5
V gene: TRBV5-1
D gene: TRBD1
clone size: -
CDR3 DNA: TGCGCCGGGCCCGGGACAGATAATCAGCCCCAGCATTTT
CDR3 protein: CAGPGTDNQPQHF

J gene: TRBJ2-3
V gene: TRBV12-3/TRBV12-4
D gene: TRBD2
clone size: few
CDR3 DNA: TGTGCCAGCAGTCCCCGACTAGCGGGGGGGCCTTTAGATACGCAGTATTTT
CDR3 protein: CASSPRLAGGPLDTQYF

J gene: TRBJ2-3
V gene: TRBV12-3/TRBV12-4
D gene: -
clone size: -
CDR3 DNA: TGTGCCAGCAGTTTAATGTTGGGTCTTACAGATACGCAGTATTTT
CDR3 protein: CASSLMLGLTDTQYF

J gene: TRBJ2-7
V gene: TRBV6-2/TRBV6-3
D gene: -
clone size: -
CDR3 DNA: TGTGCCAGCAGCATCGACCAGGGGGGCGAGCAGTACTTC
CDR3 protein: CASSIDQGGEQYF

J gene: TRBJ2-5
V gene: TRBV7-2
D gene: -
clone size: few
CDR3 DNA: TGTGCCAGCAGCTTAATCGGGGGCGTCCAAGAGACCCAGTACTTC
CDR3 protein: CASSLIGGVQETQYF

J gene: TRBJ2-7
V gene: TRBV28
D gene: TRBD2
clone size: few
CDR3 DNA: TGTGCCAGCGCCGGGATGCGGGGGAACTACGAGCAGTACTTC
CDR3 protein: CASAGMRGNYEQYF

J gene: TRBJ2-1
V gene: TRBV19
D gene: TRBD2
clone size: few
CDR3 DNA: TGTGCCAGTAGACCAGCGGGGGGGCCGGGGAATGAGCAGTTCTTC
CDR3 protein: CASRPAGGPGNEQFF

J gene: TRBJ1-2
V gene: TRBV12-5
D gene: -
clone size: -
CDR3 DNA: TGTGCTAGTGGTTTGGACAGGGTAGGGCATGGCTACACCTTC
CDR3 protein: CASGLDRVGHGYTF

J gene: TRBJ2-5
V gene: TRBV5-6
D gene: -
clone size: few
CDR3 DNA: TGTGCCAGCAGCTCCTTAAGGGACCAGGAGACCCAGTACTTC
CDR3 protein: CASSSLRDQETQYF

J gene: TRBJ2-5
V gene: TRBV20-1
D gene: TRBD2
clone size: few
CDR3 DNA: TGCAGTGCGAGCGGACTAGCGGGGGAGACCCAGTACTTC
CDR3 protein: CSASGLAGETQYF

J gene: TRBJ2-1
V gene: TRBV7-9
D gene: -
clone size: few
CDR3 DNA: TGTGCCAGCAGCTTAGCTGGCAAAACCTACAATGAGCAGTTCTTC
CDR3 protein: CASSLAGKTYNEQFF

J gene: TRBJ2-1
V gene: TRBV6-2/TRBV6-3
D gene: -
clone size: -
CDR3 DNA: TGTGCCAGCAGTTCCTCCCCACTAAATGAGCAGTTCTTC
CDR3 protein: CASSSSPLNEQFF

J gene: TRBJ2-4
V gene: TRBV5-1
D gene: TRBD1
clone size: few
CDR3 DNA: TGCGCCAGCAGCTTCGGGACAGGGGGAAACATTCAGTACTTC
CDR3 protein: CASSFGTGGNIQYF

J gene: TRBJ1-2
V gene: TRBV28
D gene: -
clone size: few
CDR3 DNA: TGTGCCAGCAGTTTAGGTTATGGGAACTATGGCTACACCTTC
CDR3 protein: CASSLGYGNYGYTF